The subject of this entry is one T cell receptor beta chain. At one boundary the junction diverges from the germline segment, which might be a read error. In the original workflow: The assay estimated nucleated cells by amplifying reference gene primers. The method was immunoSEQ multiplex PCR; TCRdb's version includes in-frame clones alone and lacks a portion of them. V, J and clone size were drawn from that table, and D and trimming were deduced from the DNA. The sample contains tens of thousands of clones, 86% of which appear only once. CDR3 size: 14 residues. Germline V CDR1 and CDR2: LGHDT, YNNKEL (reference sequence). These data originate in a study of blood T cell repertoires in COVID-19. Study-level information: The United States, Italy and Spain were the sources of the acute and convalescent COVID-19 samples. Sample material is recorded as cDNA or gDNA derived from T cells, B-cell-depleted T cells, or PBMCs.

This chain uses TRBV3-1 (or the pseudogene TRBV3-2) with TRBJ2-5; no clear D. This TCR was recovered from a man in his sixties or seventies with acute or convalescent COVID-19. The sequenced sample consisted of peripheral blood. The CDR3 loop reads CASSQDARQGTQYF. The CDR3 DNA follows: TGCGCCAGCAGCCAAGATGCCCGACAAGGGACCCAGTACTTC.